This T cell receptor beta chain was captured in a study of blood T cells in healthy people across ages. Study-level points and caveats: Roughly linear age-related decline in beta diversity appeared, significant by age around 36.

Combining a sample-barcoded 5' primer with a J-beta primer mix, a second PCR ran for about 6 to 12 cycles. The template-switch adaptor was a 5' adaptor with 12 random nucleotides. It tagged each cDNA molecule. TCRdb ran MiXCR on the 5' RACE reads and lists one entry per CDR3 protein. The table records some 690,000 distinct CDR3 sequences, about 20% of them present only once. This CDR3 is built from 15 residues. The germline CDR1 and CDR2 sequences are KGHSH and LQKENI. V lost 8 bases to trimming and J lost 3 bases; unmatched junction nucleotides: 5. This clonotype showed up many times. Its cognate antigen is unknown.

Sequenced input: blood. The rearrangement uses TRBV18 and TRBJ2-1, with TRBD2 identical over 12 bases. The clonotype comes from a man aged 65 to 79 in good health. CDR3 residues: CASSPTSGSYNEQFF. In nucleotides, the CDR3 is TGTGCCAGCAGTCCGACTAGCGGGAGCTACAATGAGCAGTTCTTC.